What follows describes a single T cell receptor beta chain. Trimming took off 0 bases at V and 5 bases at J, with 6 bases between the two ends. The CDR3 is made up of 12 amino acids. Germline assignment: CDR1 SGHDT and CDR2 YYEEEE. The sample belongs to a study of OX40 agonist ivuxolimab in advanced cancers. Assay used: immunoSEQ multiplex PCR; TCRdb lists only in-frame clones, some missing. The sample yields 30,000 or so clones, 85% to 95% seen once. The origin of this receptor is an adult with an advanced solid tumor such as melanoma, head and neck, liver or kidney cancer. This chain links TRBV5-6 with TRBJ2-7; no definite D call. Sequenced material: CD4+ or CD8+ T cells sorted from blood, taken in a trial of the OX40 agonist ivuxolimab. In DNA, the CDR3 is TGTGCCAGCAGCTTGGAATGGAACGAGCAGTACTTC. It translates to CASSLEWNEQYF.